This passage covers 6 T cell receptor beta chains from one sample sequenced in a study of tumor-infiltrating lymphocytes in primary liver carcinoma (dated by TCRdb to 2016 to 2017). Instrument on record: Illumina HiSeq 2500. Starting from approximately 460 ng total RNA, TCRbeta-specific cDNA was produced by reverse transcription with a constant-region primer and ProtoScript II reverse transcriptase. The TCRbeta libraries were prepared through three rounds of nested multiplex PCR following a slightly modified ARM-PCR procedure. Each of the first two PCR rounds ran for approximately 10 cycles using multiplex TRBV1-TRBV30 forward primers together with a Cbeta reverse primer. TCRdb reworked the public reads: Q25 trimming with fastp, MiXCR clone assembly, productive beta chains retained. Rows are combined by CDR3 protein, so each entry shows the most common genes and DNA. The sample table holds under 200,000 distinct CDR3 sequences, of which 65% were seen once. Together, the top ten hold 6% to 8.5% of the sample.

TRIzol reagent was used to extract blood RNA from unsorted whole blood, while the DNeasy Blood & Tissue kit provided the germline DNA. The source material was peripheral blood. These receptors all stem from a woman in her sixties or seventies with primary liver carcinoma and hepatitis B virus infection.

On this clonotype itself: One end of the junction is discordant with germline, which a read error may explain. The rearrangement uses TRBV12-3 or TRBV12-4 and TRBJ2-3; 10 bases align to TRBD2. The CDR3 extends over 16 amino acids. The CDR3 DNA sequence: TGTGCCAGCAGTTTCCCAGCGGGAGGGGTCACAGATCCGCAGTATTTT. Protein: CASSFPAGGVTDPQYF.

On this clonotype itself: Being one base from a much bigger clone, this may be a read error. The chain carries TRBV12-3 or TRBV12-4 and TRBJ1-2; D remains ambiguous. The CDR3 contains 14 residues. The DNA for the CDR3 is TGTGCCAGCAGTTTAGGTACAGCTAACTATGACTACACCTTC. Protein sequence: CASSLGTANYDYTF.

About this clonotype: The conserved phenylalanine or tryptophan is not found at the CDR3 terminus, so this likely reflects a read error. The chain carries TRBV11-1 and TRBJ2-7; 8 bases map to TRBD1. J gave up 2 bases and V 10 bases, and 19 bases lay outside the gene matches. There are 17 residues in the CDR3. Germline V lookup: CDR1 SGHAT, CDR2 FQDESV (reference sequence). The CDR3 coding sequence is TGTGCCAACAACCCCGTTATCGGGCAGGGGGCCGCCTACGAGCAGTACTGC. This translates into CANNPVIGQGAAYEQYC.

The chain uses TRBV28 and TRBJ2-5, with D maybe TRBD2 (7 bases). The CDR3 loop spans 16 amino acids. CDR1 and CDR2 (germline): MDHEN, SYDVKM. Between the trimmed V and J ends, which lost 3 bases and 2 bases, there was a span of 16 bases. The CDR3, as DNA: TGTGCCAGCAGTTTCCTAACAGGGAGGGGACAAGAGACCCAGTACTTC. Its protein product is CASSFLTGRGQETQYF.

This clonotype was picked up many times. The gene calls are TRBV7-9 and TRBJ1-2; D call uncertain. Germline V gene data show CDR1 as SEHNR and CDR2 as FQNEAQ (reference sequence). V dropped 3 bases and J dropped 2 bases, with 10 bases sitting between them. The CDR3 consists of 14 residues. The CDR3 DNA reads TGTGCCAGCAGCTTTGTAGGGTCCAACTATGGCTACACCTTC. Protein: CASSFVGSNYGYTF.

Of note for this clonotype: This may be a read error: a much more frequent sequence differs by one nucleotide. The chain has TRBV12-3 or TRBV12-4 and TRBJ1-2; TRBD1 agrees at 8 bases. CDR3 size: 14 residues. CDR3 in amino acids: CANSLRTGSMGYTF. The DNA of the CDR3 is TGTGCCAACAGTCTCCGGACAGGGAGCATGGGCTACACCTTC.